Below are 5 T cell receptor beta chains sequenced from a single sample in a study of STAT5B mutations in CD4+ large granular lymphocyte leukemia. Profiled with immunoSEQ multiplex PCR; TCRdb holds only in-frame clones, not every one. Among approximately 32,000 clones listed, roughly 71% were seen once. The source material was CD4+ T cells from blood buffy coats. The source of these receptors is a human donor in good health.

The chain recombines TRBV6-6 with TRBJ2-1, with D tentatively TRBD1 (5 bases). V lost 6 bases to trimming and J lost 4 bases, with 16 bases between them. The CDR3 contains 15 residues. The germline CDR1 and CDR2 sequences are MNHNY and SVGAGI (reference sequence). The CDR3 sequence: CASSDDSTWYNEQFF. CDR3 nucleotide sequence: TGTGCCAGCAGCGACGACAGTACCTGGTACAATGAGCAGTTCTTC.

V usage is TRBV6-4 and J usage is TRBJ1-1; tentatively, D is TRBD1 (5 bases). Trimming shortened V by 6 bases and J by 3 bases, and 11 bases separated the two germline ends. Germline CDR1 reads MRHNA; CDR2 reads SNTAGT. This CDR3 spans 13 amino acids. This chain's CDR3 is CASRGIGDTEAFF. CDR3 sequence (DNA): TGTGCCAGCAGGGGTATAGGGGACACTGAAGCTTTCTTT.

This chain connects TRBV6-5 to TRBJ2-2; D might be TRBD1 (5 bases). The germline gives CDR1 MNHEY, CDR2 SVGAGI. This CDR3 spans 15 amino acids. Between the trimmed V and J ends, which lost 2 bases and 0 bases, there was a span of 7 bases. CDR3 bases: TGTGCCAGCAGTTACAGGGGATCGAACACCGGGGAGCTGTTTTTT. This codes for CASSYRGSNTGELFF.

This chain joins TRBV4-1 and TRBJ2-5; 9 bases align to TRBD2. The CDR3 consists of 14 residues. Germline V lookup: CDR1 MGHRA, CDR2 YSYEKL. The J segment lost 1 base and the V segment lost 5 bases, leaving 2 bases of the junction unmatched. This CDR3 is CASSSSGAQETQYF. The CDR3 coding sequence is TGCGCCAGCAGCTCTAGCGGGGCCCAAGAGACCCAGTACTTC.

The chain employs TRBV6-5 and TRBJ1-5; perhaps TRBD1 as D (5 bases). Germline lookup yields CDR1 MNHEY and CDR2 SVGAGI. CDR3 size: 14 residues. Trimming took 0 bases from V and 4 from J, leaving 7 bases between them. CDR3 loop: CASSYSAGNQPQHF. The DNA for the CDR3 is TGTGCCAGCAGTTACTCGGCAGGGAATCAGCCCCAGCATTTT.